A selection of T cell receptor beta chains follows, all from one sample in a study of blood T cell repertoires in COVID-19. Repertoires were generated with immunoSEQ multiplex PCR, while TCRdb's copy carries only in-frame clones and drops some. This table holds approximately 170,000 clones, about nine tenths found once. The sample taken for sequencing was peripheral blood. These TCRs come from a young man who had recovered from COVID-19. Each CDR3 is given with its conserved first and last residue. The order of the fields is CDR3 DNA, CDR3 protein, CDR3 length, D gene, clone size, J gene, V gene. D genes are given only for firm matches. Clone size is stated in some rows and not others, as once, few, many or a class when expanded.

CDR3nt: TGTGCCAGCAGTGAAGGTGGCGGCTACACCTTC; CDR3aa: CASSEGGGYTF; len: 11; d_gene: NA; abundance: NA; j_gene: TRBJ1-2; v_gene: TRBV2
CDR3nt: TGCGCCAGCAGCCCACGGGGGGGACAACGCACAGATACGCAGTATTTT; CDR3aa: CASSPRGGQRTDTQYF; len: 16; d_gene: TRBD2; abundance: NA; j_gene: TRBJ2-3; v_gene: TRBV4-1
CDR3nt: TGTGCCACCAGCAACTACCGGGACACCCCGTCCGGGGAGCTGTTTTTT; CDR3aa: CATSNYRDTPSGELFF; len: 16; d_gene: NA; abundance: NA; j_gene: TRBJ2-2; v_gene: TRBV15
CDR3nt: TGTGCCAGCAGTACGCCCCAACAGGGTCGATTTAATCAGCCCCAGCATTTT; CDR3aa: CASSTPQQGRFNQPQHF; len: 17; d_gene: NA; abundance: NA; j_gene: TRBJ1-5; v_gene: TRBV6-2/TRBV6-3
CDR3nt: TGTGCCAGCAGCCCCATCGAGAGTGACAGTGAAGCTTTCTTT; CDR3aa: CASSPIESDSEAFF; len: 14; d_gene: NA; abundance: NA; j_gene: TRBJ1-1; v_gene: TRBV5-6
CDR3nt: TGTGCCAGCACCCTGACAGGGAACGATGGCTACACCTTC; CDR3aa: CASTLTGNDGYTF; len: 13; d_gene: TRBD1; abundance: NA; j_gene: TRBJ1-2; v_gene: TRBV12-3/TRBV12-4
CDR3nt: TGTGCCAGCAGCTTTCCAGGGGGCGAAGGTTATGGCTACACCTTC; CDR3aa: CASSFPGGEGYGYTF; len: 15; d_gene: TRBD1; abundance: NA; j_gene: TRBJ1-2; v_gene: TRBV7-9
CDR3nt: TGTGCCAGCAGTAGACAGGGGGCGGCAGATACGCAGTATTTT; CDR3aa: CASSRQGAADTQYF; len: 14; d_gene: TRBD1; abundance: NA; j_gene: TRBJ2-3; v_gene: TRBV28
CDR3nt: TGTGCCACCAGCAGTGAGGCCCTTACTAATGAAAAACTGTTTTTT; CDR3aa: CATSSEALTNEKLFF; len: 15; d_gene: NA; abundance: NA; j_gene: TRBJ1-4; v_gene: TRBV15
CDR3nt: TGTGCCAGCAGCTTGAGCGGGACTTACTACGAGCAGTACTTC; CDR3aa: CASSLSGTYYEQYF; len: 14; d_gene: TRBD2; abundance: NA; j_gene: TRBJ2-7; v_gene: TRBV7-2
CDR3nt: TGTGCCAGCAGTTTTCGGGCTAACTATGGCTACACCTTC; CDR3aa: CASSFRANYGYTF; len: 13; d_gene: NA; abundance: NA; j_gene: TRBJ1-2; v_gene: TRBV27
CDR3nt: TGTGCCACCAGTGATTTGCCGATCCATAGCGGGATTGGCACAGATACGCAGTATTTT; CDR3aa: CATSDLPIHSGIGTDTQYF; len: 19; d_gene: TRBD2; abundance: NA; j_gene: TRBJ2-3; v_gene: TRBV24-1
CDR3nt: TGTGCCAGCAGCGCGACGGCGGGGGCAGGCGGAGGCTACACCTTC; CDR3aa: CASSATAGAGGGYTF; len: 15; d_gene: NA; abundance: NA; j_gene: TRBJ1-2; v_gene: TRBV9
CDR3nt: TGTGCCAGCAGTTATAGATTTAACTATGGCTACACCTTC; CDR3aa: CASSYRFNYGYTF; len: 13; d_gene: NA; abundance: NA; j_gene: TRBJ1-2; v_gene: TRBV6-5
CDR3nt: TGCGCCAGCAGCGCGGGACTAGCGGGAGGGCCCTACGAGCAGTACTTC; CDR3aa: CASSAGLAGGPYEQYF; len: 16; d_gene: TRBD2; abundance: NA; j_gene: TRBJ2-7; v_gene: TRBV5-1
CDR3nt: TGTGCCAGCAGTGTTTGGACTAGCGGGAGCTCCTACGAGCAGTACTTC; CDR3aa: CASSVWTSGSSYEQYF; len: 16; d_gene: TRBD2; abundance: NA; j_gene: TRBJ2-7; v_gene: TRBV6-1
CDR3nt: TGTGCCAGCTCGCGACTAGGGCCGACAGATACGCAGTATTTT; CDR3aa: CASSRLGPTDTQYF; len: 14; d_gene: NA; abundance: NA; j_gene: TRBJ2-3; v_gene: TRBV7-3
CDR3nt: TGCGCCAGCAGCCAAGATAGGGGTTGGACTGAAGCTTTCTTT; CDR3aa: CASSQDRGWTEAFF; len: 14; d_gene: NA; abundance: NA; j_gene: TRBJ1-1; v_gene: TRBV4-3
CDR3nt: TGTGCCAGTAGGTTATTCGAGGGAAGCAGCAATCAGCCCCAGCATTTT; CDR3aa: CASRLFEGSSNQPQHF; len: 16; d_gene: NA; abundance: NA; j_gene: TRBJ1-5; v_gene: TRBV19
CDR3nt: TGTGCCAGCAGCCCCCCCATTAGCGGGGGTTACAATGAGCAGTTCTTC; CDR3aa: CASSPPISGGYNEQFF; len: 16; d_gene: TRBD2; abundance: NA; j_gene: TRBJ2-1; v_gene: TRBV7-8
CDR3nt: TGTGCCAGCTCACCACCGGTGATCAGTTACGAGCAGTACTTC; CDR3aa: CASSPPVISYEQYF; len: 14; d_gene: NA; abundance: NA; j_gene: TRBJ2-7; v_gene: TRBV18
CDR3nt: TGCAGCGTAAGGGGGCAGGGCGGAAGGTTTAACGAGCAGTACTTC; CDR3aa: CSVRGQGGRFNEQYF; len: 15; d_gene: TRBD1; abundance: NA; j_gene: TRBJ2-7; v_gene: TRBV29-1
CDR3nt: TGTGCCACCCGAACGGGACAGGTTCAAGAGGGGACCCAGTACTTC; CDR3aa: CATRTGQVQEGTQYF; len: 15; d_gene: TRBD1; abundance: NA; j_gene: TRBJ2-5; v_gene: TRBV6-6
CDR3nt: TGCGCCAGCAGCCCGAAACACCCTCCAGATACGCAGTATTTT; CDR3aa: CASSPKHPPDTQYF; len: 14; d_gene: NA; abundance: NA; j_gene: TRBJ2-3; v_gene: TRBV5-1
CDR3nt: TGTGCCAGCACAATGAACACTGAAGCTTTCTTT; CDR3aa: CASTMNTEAFF; len: 11; d_gene: NA; abundance: NA; j_gene: TRBJ1-1; v_gene: TRBV10-3
CDR3nt: TGTGCCAGCAGCAAGGCGGGGGAGGAGAGTGACGAGCAGTACTTC; CDR3aa: CASSKAGEESDEQYF; len: 15; d_gene: TRBD2; abundance: NA; j_gene: TRBJ2-7; v_gene: TRBV9
CDR3nt: TGTGCCAGCAGTGAAAGTGGAGGGCCACGAGATACGCAGTATTTT; CDR3aa: CASSESGGPRDTQYF; len: 15; d_gene: NA; abundance: NA; j_gene: TRBJ2-3; v_gene: TRBV2
CDR3nt: TGTGCCAGTAGTATTCGACAGGGCCAATCTGGGGCCAACGTCCTGACTTTC; CDR3aa: CASSIRQGQSGANVLTF; len: 17; d_gene: TRBD1; abundance: once; j_gene: TRBJ2-6; v_gene: TRBV19
CDR3nt: TGTGCCAGCAGTTATTCCGGTGCGAGCTCTGGAAACACCATATATTTT; CDR3aa: CASSYSGASSGNTIYF; len: 16; d_gene: NA; abundance: NA; j_gene: TRBJ1-3; v_gene: TRBV6-2/TRBV6-3
CDR3nt: TGTGCCAGTGACGGGCGGGGCAGTCGCACAGATACGCAGTATTTT; CDR3aa: CASDGRGSRTDTQYF; len: 15; d_gene: NA; abundance: NA; j_gene: TRBJ2-3; v_gene: TRBV19
CDR3nt: TGTGCCAGTAGTATAAACGGAGATCAGCCCCAGCATTTT; CDR3aa: CASSINGDQPQHF; len: 13; d_gene: NA; abundance: few; j_gene: TRBJ1-5; v_gene: TRBV19
CDR3nt: TGTGCCAGCATCGGTTCCGGAAACACCATATATTTT; CDR3aa: CASIGSGNTIYF; len: 12; d_gene: NA; abundance: once; j_gene: TRBJ1-3; v_gene: TRBV18
CDR3nt: TGTGCCACCAGAGGACAGGGGAGGAACACTGAAGCTTTCTTT; CDR3aa: CATRGQGRNTEAFF; len: 14; d_gene: TRBD1; abundance: NA; j_gene: TRBJ1-1; v_gene: TRBV24-1
CDR3nt: TGCAGCGTGAGATTCGGTCCCACCTACGAGCAGTACTTC; CDR3aa: CSVRFGPTYEQYF; len: 13; d_gene: NA; abundance: NA; j_gene: TRBJ2-7; v_gene: TRBV29-1
CDR3nt: TGTGCCAGCAGCCCCCAGTTAATAACGGAGATAGGTACGCAGTATTTT; CDR3aa: CASSPQLITEIGTQYF; len: 16; d_gene: NA; abundance: NA; j_gene: TRBJ2-3; v_gene: TRBV4-2
CDR3nt: TGTGCCAGTAGTAGCGGAGGCACTGGGCAGCCCCAGCATTTT; CDR3aa: CASSSGGTGQPQHF; len: 14; d_gene: NA; abundance: NA; j_gene: TRBJ1-5; v_gene: TRBV19
CDR3nt: TGTGCCAGCAGCGCCTCGATCCCGGGACAGGGTAATTCACCCCTCCACTTT; CDR3aa: CASSASIPGQGNSPLHF; len: 17; d_gene: TRBD1; abundance: NA; j_gene: TRBJ1-6; v_gene: TRBV28
CDR3nt: TGTGCCACCAGCAGACTCACTCTTCGGGGAAACACCATATATTTT; CDR3aa: CATSRLTLRGNTIYF; len: 15; d_gene: NA; abundance: NA; j_gene: TRBJ1-3; v_gene: TRBV15
CDR3nt: TGTGCCAGCAGCTTAAAGGGACTAGCGGGTCGCGACACAGATACGCAGTATTTT; CDR3aa: CASSLKGLAGRDTDTQYF; len: 18; d_gene: TRBD2; abundance: NA; j_gene: TRBJ2-3; v_gene: TRBV7-3
CDR3nt: TGTGCCAGCAGCTTGGGGCAGGGGGTCACTGAAGCTTTCTTT; CDR3aa: CASSLGQGVTEAFF; len: 14; d_gene: TRBD1; abundance: once; j_gene: TRBJ1-1; v_gene: TRBV5-4